The 5 T cell receptor beta chains listed next were all sequenced from one sample in a study of T cell responses to AZD1222 COVID-19 vaccine. Using immunoSEQ multiplex PCR, the repertoire was profiled, and TCRdb retains in-frame clones only, with some absent. The sample has 150,000 or so clones, 90% to 95% seen once. This material consisted of peripheral blood, taken on day 0 of AZD1222 vaccination. The receptor set was obtained from an adult in good health.

V usage is TRBV5-1 and J usage is TRBJ2-1; TRBD1 aligns across 10 bases. Germline V gene sequence: CDR1 SGHRS, CDR2 YFSETQ. The CDR3 is made up of 14 amino acids. J was trimmed by 8 bases and V by 2 bases; bases with no gene match: 4. The CDR3 bases are TGCGCCAGCAGCTTAGGGACAGGGGACGATGAGCAGTTCTTC. It specifies CASSLGTGDDEQFF.

This clone has only one observation. V is TRBV3-1 (or the pseudogene TRBV3-2) and J is TRBJ1-1, with TRBD1 matching over 12 bases. The CDR3 totals 15 residues. Germline CDR1 reads LGHDT; CDR2 reads YNNKEL (reference sequence). J lost 4 bases, V lost 4 bases, and 4 bases had no gene match. CDR3 DNA: TGTGCCAGCAGCCCGCGGGACAGGGGGCGCACTGAAGCTTTCTTT. Protein product: CASSPRDRGRTEAFF.

V and J are TRBV12-3 or TRBV12-4 and TRBJ1-1; no clear D. Trimming took 3 bases from V and 0 from J, leaving 5 bases between them. The length of the CDR3 is 13 residues. CDR3 loop: CASSLVVNTEAFF. The CDR3 nucleotides read TGTGCCAGCAGTTTGGTGGTGAACACTGAAGCTTTCTTT.

The chain carries TRBV10-3 and TRBJ2-2; 7 nucleotides line up with TRBD1. J was trimmed by 6 bases and V by 6 bases; bases with no gene match: 10. Germline V gene data show CDR1 as ENHRY and CDR2 as SYGVKD. There are 15 residues in the CDR3. CDR3 protein: CAIRGDSLGPGELFF. The CDR3 DNA reads as TGTGCCATCAGAGGGGACAGCCTGGGTCCCGGGGAGCTGTTTTTT.

This chain uses TRBV19 with TRBJ2-7; D is unresolved. CDR3 length equals 11 residues. Per germline, CDR1 LNHDA and CDR2 SQIVND (reference sequence). V was shortened by 3 bases and J by 5 bases, with 5 bases between the two germline ends. CDR3 sequence reads: CASSISNEQYF. CDR3 DNA sequence: TGTGCCAGTAGTATTTCTAACGAGCAGTACTTC.